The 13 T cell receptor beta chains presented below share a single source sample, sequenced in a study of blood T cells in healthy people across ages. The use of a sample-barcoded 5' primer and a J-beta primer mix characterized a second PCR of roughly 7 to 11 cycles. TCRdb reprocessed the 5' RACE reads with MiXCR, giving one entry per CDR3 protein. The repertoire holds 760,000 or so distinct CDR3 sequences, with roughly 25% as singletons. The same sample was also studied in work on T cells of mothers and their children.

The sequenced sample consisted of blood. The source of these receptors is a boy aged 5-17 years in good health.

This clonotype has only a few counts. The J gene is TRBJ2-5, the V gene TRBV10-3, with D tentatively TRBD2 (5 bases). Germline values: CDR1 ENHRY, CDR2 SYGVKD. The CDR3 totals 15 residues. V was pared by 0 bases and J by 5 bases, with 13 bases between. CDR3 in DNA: TGTGCCATCAGTGAGTCCCCGGCTAGCCGGGAGACCCAGTACTTC. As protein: CAISESPASRETQYF.

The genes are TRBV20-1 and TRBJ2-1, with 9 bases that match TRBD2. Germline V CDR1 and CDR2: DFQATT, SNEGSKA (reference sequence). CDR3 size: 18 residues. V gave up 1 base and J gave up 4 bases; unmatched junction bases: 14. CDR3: CSARGLPAGGLDYNEQFF. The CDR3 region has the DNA TGCAGTGCTAGAGGACTCCCGGCGGGGGGGCTTGATTACAATGAGCAGTTCTTC.

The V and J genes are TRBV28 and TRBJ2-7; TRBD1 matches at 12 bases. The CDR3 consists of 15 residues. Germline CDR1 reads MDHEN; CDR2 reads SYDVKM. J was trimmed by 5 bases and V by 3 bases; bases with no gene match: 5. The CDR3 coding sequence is TGTGCCAGCAGTTTTGGGGACAGGGGGCAGGACGAGCAGTACTTC. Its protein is CASSFGDRGQDEQYF.

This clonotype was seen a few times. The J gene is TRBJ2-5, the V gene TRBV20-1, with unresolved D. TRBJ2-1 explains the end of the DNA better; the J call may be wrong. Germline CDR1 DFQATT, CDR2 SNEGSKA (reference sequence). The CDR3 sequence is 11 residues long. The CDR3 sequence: CSAPDITEQFF. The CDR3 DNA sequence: TGCAGTGCTCCTGACATTACCGAGCAGTTCTTC.

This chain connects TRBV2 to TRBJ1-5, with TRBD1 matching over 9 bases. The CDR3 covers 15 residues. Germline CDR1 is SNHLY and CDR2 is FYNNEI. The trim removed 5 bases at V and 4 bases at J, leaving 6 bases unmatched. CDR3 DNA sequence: TGTGCCAGCAGTCCCTGGACAGGGGTAAATCAGCCCCAGCATTTT. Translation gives CASSPWTGVNQPQHF. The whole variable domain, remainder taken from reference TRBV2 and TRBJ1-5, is EPEVTQTPSHQVTQMGQEVILRCVPISNHLYFYWYRQILGQKVEFLVSFYNNEISEKSEIFDDQFSVERPDGSNFTLKIRSTKLEDSAMYFCASSPWTGVNQPQHFGDGTRLSIL.

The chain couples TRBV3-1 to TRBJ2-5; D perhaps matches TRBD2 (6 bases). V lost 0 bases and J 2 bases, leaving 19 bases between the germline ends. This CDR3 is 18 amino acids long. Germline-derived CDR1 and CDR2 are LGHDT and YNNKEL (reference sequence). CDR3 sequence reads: CASSQENAGMKFQETQYF. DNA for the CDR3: TGTGCCAGCAGCCAAGAGAATGCGGGAATGAAGTTTCAAGAGACCCAGTACTTC.

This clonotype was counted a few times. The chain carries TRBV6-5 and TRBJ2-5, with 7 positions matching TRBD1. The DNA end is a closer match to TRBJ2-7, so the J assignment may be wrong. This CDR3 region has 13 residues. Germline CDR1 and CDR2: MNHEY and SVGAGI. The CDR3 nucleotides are TGTGCCAGCAGTTACCGGACAGGCTACGAGCAGTACTTC. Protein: CASSYRTGYEQYF.

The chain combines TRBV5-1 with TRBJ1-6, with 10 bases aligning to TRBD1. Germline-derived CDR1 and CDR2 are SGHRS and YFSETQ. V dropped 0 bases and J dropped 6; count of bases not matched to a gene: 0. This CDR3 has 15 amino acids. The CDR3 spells CASSLGQGANSPLHF. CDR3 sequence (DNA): TGCGCCAGCAGCTTGGGACAGGGGGCTAATTCACCCCTCCACTTT.

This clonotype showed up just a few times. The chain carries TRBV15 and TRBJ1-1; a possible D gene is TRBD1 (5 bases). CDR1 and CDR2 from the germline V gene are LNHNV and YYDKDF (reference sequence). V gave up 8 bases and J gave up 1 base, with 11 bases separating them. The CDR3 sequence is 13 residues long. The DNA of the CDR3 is TGTGCCACCCCGGGACTCTGGAACACTGAAGCTTTCTTT. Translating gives CATPGLWNTEAFF.

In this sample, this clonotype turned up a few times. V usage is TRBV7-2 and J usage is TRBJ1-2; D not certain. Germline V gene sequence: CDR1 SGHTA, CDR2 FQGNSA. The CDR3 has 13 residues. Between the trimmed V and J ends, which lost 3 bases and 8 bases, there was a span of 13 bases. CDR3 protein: CASSFLGVSGYTF. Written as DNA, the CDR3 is TGTGCCAGCAGCTTCCTCGGGGTTAGCGGCTACACCTTC.

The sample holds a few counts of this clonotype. The CDR3: CSARTSGGPRQETQYF. CDR3 coding DNA: TGCAGTGCTAGGACTAGCGGGGGCCCCCGGCAAGAGACCCAGTACTTC. The chain has TRBV20-1 and TRBJ2-5; 12 bases map to TRBD2. The CDR3 length is 16 residues. V lost 3 bases and J lost 2; bases outside the gene matches: 7. Germline assignment: CDR1 DFQATT and CDR2 SNEGSKA (reference sequence).

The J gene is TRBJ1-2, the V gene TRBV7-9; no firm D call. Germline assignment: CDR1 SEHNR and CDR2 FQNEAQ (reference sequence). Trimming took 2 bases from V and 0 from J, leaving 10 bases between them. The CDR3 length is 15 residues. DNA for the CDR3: TGTGCCAGCAGCTTAATCGGACTTACTAACTATGGCTACACCTTC. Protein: CASSLIGLTNYGYTF.

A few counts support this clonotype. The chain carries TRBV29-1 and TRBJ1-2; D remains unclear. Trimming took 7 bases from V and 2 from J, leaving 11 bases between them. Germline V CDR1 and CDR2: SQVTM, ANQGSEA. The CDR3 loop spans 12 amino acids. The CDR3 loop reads CSGRAVNYGYTF. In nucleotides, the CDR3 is TGCAGCGGCCGGGCCGTCAACTATGGCTACACCTTC.